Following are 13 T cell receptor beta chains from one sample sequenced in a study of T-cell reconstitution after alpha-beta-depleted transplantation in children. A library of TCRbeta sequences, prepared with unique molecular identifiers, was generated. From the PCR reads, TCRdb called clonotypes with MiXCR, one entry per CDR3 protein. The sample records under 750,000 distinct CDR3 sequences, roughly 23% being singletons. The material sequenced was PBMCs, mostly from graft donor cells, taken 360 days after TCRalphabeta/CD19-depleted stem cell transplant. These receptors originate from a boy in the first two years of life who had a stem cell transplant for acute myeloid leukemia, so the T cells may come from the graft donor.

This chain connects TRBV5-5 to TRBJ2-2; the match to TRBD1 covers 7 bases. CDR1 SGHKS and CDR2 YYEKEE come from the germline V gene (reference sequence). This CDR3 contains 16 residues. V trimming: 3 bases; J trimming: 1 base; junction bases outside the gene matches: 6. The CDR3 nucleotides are TGTGCCAGCAGCTACGACAGGGTAGAGAACACCGGGGAGCTGTTTTTT. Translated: CASSYDRVENTGELFF. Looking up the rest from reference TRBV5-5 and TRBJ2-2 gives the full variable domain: DAGVTQSPTHLIKTRGQQVTLRCSPISGHKSVSWYQQVLGQGPQFIFQYYEKEERGRGNFPDRFSARQFPNYSSELNVNALLLGDSALYLCASSYDRVENTGELFFGEGSRLTVL.

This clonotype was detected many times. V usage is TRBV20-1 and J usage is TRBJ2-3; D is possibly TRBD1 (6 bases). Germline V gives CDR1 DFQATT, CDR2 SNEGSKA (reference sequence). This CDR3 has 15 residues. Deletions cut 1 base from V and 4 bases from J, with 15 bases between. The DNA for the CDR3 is TGCAGTGCTAGAGGCGTCACAGGGTGGGCAGATACGCAGTATTTT. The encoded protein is CSARGVTGWADTQYF.

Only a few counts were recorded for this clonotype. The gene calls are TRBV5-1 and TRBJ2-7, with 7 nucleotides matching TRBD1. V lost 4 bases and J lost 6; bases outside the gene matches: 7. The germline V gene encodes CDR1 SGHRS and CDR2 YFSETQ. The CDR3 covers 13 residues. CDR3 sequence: CASSTLTGAEQYF. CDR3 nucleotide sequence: TGCGCCAGCAGCACCCTAACAGGGGCCGAGCAGTACTTC.

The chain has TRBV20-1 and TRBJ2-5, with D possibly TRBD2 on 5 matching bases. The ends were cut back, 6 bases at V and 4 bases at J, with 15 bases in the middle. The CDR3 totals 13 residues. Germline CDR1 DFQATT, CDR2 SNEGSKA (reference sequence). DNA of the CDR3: TGCAGTGCCTGGATGGGTGGGAGAGAGACCCAGTACTTC. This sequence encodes CSAWMGGRETQYF.

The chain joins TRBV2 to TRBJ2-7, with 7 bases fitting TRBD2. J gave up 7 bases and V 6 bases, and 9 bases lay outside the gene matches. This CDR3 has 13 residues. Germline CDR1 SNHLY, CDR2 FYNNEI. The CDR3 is CASRPGGGEEQYF. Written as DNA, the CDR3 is TGTGCCAGCAGACCGGGGGGTGGAGAAGAGCAGTACTTC.

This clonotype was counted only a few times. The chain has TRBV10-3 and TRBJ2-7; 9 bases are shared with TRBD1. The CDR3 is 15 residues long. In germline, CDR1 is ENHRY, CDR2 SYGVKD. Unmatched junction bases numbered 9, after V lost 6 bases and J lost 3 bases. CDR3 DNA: TGTGCCATCAGAACCACAGGGGGCGCAGGCTACGAGCAGTACTTC. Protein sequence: CAIRTTGGAGYEQYF.

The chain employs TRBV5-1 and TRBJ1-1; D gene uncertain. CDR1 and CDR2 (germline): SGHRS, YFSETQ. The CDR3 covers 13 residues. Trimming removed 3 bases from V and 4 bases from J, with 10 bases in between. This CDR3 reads CASSSLGGTEAFF. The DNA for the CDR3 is TGCGCCAGCAGCTCACTGGGAGGCACTGAAGCTTTCTTT.

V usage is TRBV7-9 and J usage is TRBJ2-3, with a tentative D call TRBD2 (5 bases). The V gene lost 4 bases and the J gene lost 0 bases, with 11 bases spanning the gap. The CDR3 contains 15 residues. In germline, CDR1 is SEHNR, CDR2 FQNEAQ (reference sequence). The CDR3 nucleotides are TGTGCCAGCAGCTCTATGGGCGGGAGCACAGATACGCAGTATTTT. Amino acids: CASSSMGGSTDTQYF.

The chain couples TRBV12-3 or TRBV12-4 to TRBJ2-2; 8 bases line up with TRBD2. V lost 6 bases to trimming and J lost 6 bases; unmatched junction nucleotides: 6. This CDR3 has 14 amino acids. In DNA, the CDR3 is TGTGCCAGCAGCTTTCGGACTAGCCCCGGGGAGCTGTTTTTT. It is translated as CASSFRTSPGELFF.

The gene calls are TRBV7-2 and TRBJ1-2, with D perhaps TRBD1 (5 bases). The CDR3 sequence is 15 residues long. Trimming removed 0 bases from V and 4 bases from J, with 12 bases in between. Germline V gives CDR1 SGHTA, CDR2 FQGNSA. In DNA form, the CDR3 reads TGTGCCAGCAGCTTAGCCTTCGAGGGGTTCTATGGCTACACCTTC. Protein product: CASSLAFEGFYGYTF. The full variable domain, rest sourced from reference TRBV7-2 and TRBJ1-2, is GAGVSQSPSNKVTEKGKDVELRCDPISGHTALYWYRQSLGQGLEFLIYFQGNSAPDKSGLPSDRFSAERTGGSVSTLTIQRTQQEDSAVYLCASSLAFEGFYGYTFGSGTRLTVV.

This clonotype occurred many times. DNA for the CDR3: TGCAGTGCTAGTTCCGCTACCTACGAGCAGTACTTC. Residues: CSASSATYEQYF. The chain carries TRBV20-1 and TRBJ2-7, with D hard to call. Germline V gene lookup returns CDR1 DFQATT and CDR2 SNEGSKA (reference sequence). The CDR3 runs to 12 residues. Trimming stripped 3 bases from V and 2 bases from J, with 8 bases between.

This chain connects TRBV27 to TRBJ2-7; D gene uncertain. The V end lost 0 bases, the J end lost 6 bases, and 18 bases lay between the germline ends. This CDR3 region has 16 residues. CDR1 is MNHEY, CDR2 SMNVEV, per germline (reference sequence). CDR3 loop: CASSLSLQDLLAEQYF. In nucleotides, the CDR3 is TGTGCCAGCAGTTTATCGTTGCAGGACCTCTTAGCCGAGCAGTACTTC.

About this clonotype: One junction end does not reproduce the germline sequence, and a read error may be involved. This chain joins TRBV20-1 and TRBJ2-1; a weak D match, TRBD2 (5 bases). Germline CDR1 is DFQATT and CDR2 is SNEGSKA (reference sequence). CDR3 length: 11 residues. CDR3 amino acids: CSASPNNEQFF. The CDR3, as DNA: TGCAGCGCTAGCCCGAACAATGAGCAGTTCTTC.